Below are 25 T cell receptor beta chains sequenced from a single sample in a study of T cells in women clearing cervical HPV infection. Sequencing was performed with immunoSEQ multiplex PCR; in TCRdb, only in-frame clones are kept and a portion is missing. The table for this sample gives about 33,000 clones. The sequenced material came from blood buffy coat. The receptors were gathered from a woman aged 18 to 69 with a cervical HPV16 infection that either progressed to CIN3+ or cleared (not recorded which).

Comment on this clone: The read ends 3 residues early relative to the CDR3; the germline J gene fills the gap. The chain couples TRBV5-5 to TRBJ1-1; D gene unclear. The germline V gene encodes CDR1 SGHKS and CDR2 YYEKEE (reference sequence). This CDR3 has 15 amino acids. The V gene lost 4 bases and the J gene lost 4 bases, with 17 bases spanning the gap. The CDR3 here is CASSLEPHRVTEAFF. The CDR3 bases that were read are TGTGCCAGCAGCCTGGAACCCCATCGGGTCACTGAA.

Concerning this clone: The CDR3 is cut off 3 residues early in the read; its end comes from the germline J gene. V is TRBV7-9 and J is TRBJ2-3, with 10 bases matching TRBD2. The CDR3 is 15 residues long. Germline V lookup: CDR1 SEHNR, CDR2 FQNEAQ (reference sequence). With V trimmed by 5 bases and J by 4 bases, 6 bases remained unmatched. The CDR3 sequence: CASSAAGGRADTQYF. The DNA read from the CDR3 is TGTGCCAGCAGCGCAGCGGGGGGGCGCGCAGATACG.

As to this clone: The missing CDR3 end, 3 residues past where the read stops, is filled in from the germline J gene. The chain carries TRBV28 and TRBJ2-7; 7 bases are shared with TRBD1. The J segment lost 5 bases and the V segment lost 3 bases, leaving 7 bases of the junction unmatched. Germline V gene lookup returns CDR1 MDHEN and CDR2 SYDVKM. There are 14 residues in the CDR3. This CDR3 reads CASSFSDRAHEQYF. The DNA read from the CDR3 is TGTGCCAGCAGTTTCTCCGACAGGGCCCACGAG.

As for this clone: With the read ending 3 residues before the CDR3 end, the germline J gene is used to fill in that end. This chain connects TRBV6-2 or TRBV6-3 to TRBJ2-5; 10 bases match TRBD2. Germline CDR1 MNHEY, CDR2 SVGEGT. The CDR3 consists of 17 residues. J gave up 2 bases and V 2 bases, and 8 bases lay outside the gene matches. CDR3: CASSYGRTSGAQETQYF. The CDR3 bases that were read are TGTGCCAGCAGTTACGGACGGACTAGCGGAGCTCAAGAGACC.

As to this clone: The read terminates 3 residues ahead of where the CDR3 ends, so the germline J gene completes it. The chain employs TRBV13 and TRBJ1-1; no reliable D call. The V and J ends lost 4 bases and 4 bases respectively, with 16 bases between them. Germline loops: CDR1 PRHDT, CDR2 FYEKMQ (reference sequence). This CDR3 spans 15 amino acids. The CDR3 loop is CASSSPGGGPTEAFF. CDR3 DNA (partial): TGTGCCAGCAGCTCCCCAGGTGGAGGGCCCACTGAA.

Turning to this clone: The read ends 3 residues shy of where the CDR3 ends; the end is completed using the germline J gene. The V call is TRBV5-4, the J call TRBJ2-7, with 8 bases lining up with TRBD1. The CDR3 is 12 residues long. The V gene end was trimmed by 4 bases and the J gene end by 4 bases; junction bases not matched to a gene: 1. Germline CDR1 reads SGHNT; CDR2 reads YYREEE (reference sequence). Partial CDR3 DNA: TGTGCCAGCAGCCGGACAGGGTACGAG. Translation: CASSRTGYE. The entire CDR3 is CASSRTGYEQYF.

For this clone: The read comes to an end 3 residues before the CDR3 does, leaving the germline J gene to fill in the end. The chain has TRBV5-4 and TRBJ2-7; D may be TRBD2 (6 bases). The V gene lost 4 bases and the J gene lost 2 bases, with 10 bases spanning the gap. The CDR3 loop spans 13 amino acids. CDR1 is SGHNT, CDR2 YYREEE, per germline (reference sequence). Partial CDR3 DNA: TGTGCCAGCAGCACGGGGGACGCCTACGAG. Translated, it gives CASSTGDAYE. The whole CDR3 region reads CASSTGDAYEQYF.

In regard to this clone: The read finishes 3 residues shy of the CDR3 end, and the germline J gene is used to complete it. The chain joins TRBV28 to TRBJ2-7; 9 nucleotides agree with TRBD1. This CDR3 comprises 16 residues. The V segment lost 4 bases and the J segment 0 bases; nucleotides outside the gene matches: 7. Germline V gene sequence: CDR1 MDHEN, CDR2 SYDVKM. The sequenced CDR3 bases are TGTGCCAGCAGTTCCCGGGGACAGGGCATCTCCTACGAG. It encodes CASSSRGQGISYE. The whole CDR3 protein is CASSSRGQGISYEQYF.

A note on this clone: The read stops 3 residues short of the end of the CDR3; the missing end is completed from the germline J gene. The chain combines TRBV6-4 with TRBJ2-2; 8 bases are a match to TRBD2. The CDR3 runs to 14 residues. In germline, CDR1 is MRHNA, CDR2 SNTAGT. Trimming took 3 bases from V and 3 from J; bases not matched to a gene: 0. CDR3 DNA (partial): TGTGCCAGCAGTGAGCGGGGGGACACCGGGGAG. It yields the protein CASSERGDTGE. The full-length CDR3 reads as CASSERGDTGELFF.

This CDR3 reads CASSIDQETQYF. Partial CDR3 DNA: TGTGCCAGTAGTATCGACCAAGAGACC. V is TRBV19 and J is TRBJ2-5; D is ambiguous. The read comes to an end 3 residues before the CDR3 does, leaving the germline J gene to fill in the end. V lost 3 bases to trimming and J lost 0 bases, with 2 bases between them. The CDR3 extends over 12 amino acids. Germline loops: CDR1 LNHDA, CDR2 SQIVND (reference sequence).

Measured by frequency, this clone is medium-sized. The observed sequence ends 3 residues before the CDR3 terminus, with the missing tail filled in from the germline J gene. This rearrangement joins TRBV14 to TRBJ2-4; D remains ambiguous. The germline V gene encodes CDR1 SGHDN and CDR2 FVKESK. The CDR3 extends over 14 amino acids. The V end was cut by 4 bases, the J end by 7 bases, with 14 bases between. The CDR3 sequence is CASSPRVSENIQYF. Partial CDR3 DNA: TGTGCCAGCAGCCCCCGGGTCTCTGAGAACATT.

With regard to this clone: Sequencing ends 3 residues short of the CDR3 end; the germline J gene provides the rest. This chain links TRBV19 with TRBJ2-2; tentative D call: TRBD1 (5 bases). CDR1 LNHDA and CDR2 SQIVND come from the germline V gene (reference sequence). V was pared by 0 bases and J by 5 bases, with 7 bases between. The CDR3 is 14 amino acids. CDR3 bases read: TGTGCCAGTAGTATAGACAGGGCTACCGGGGAG. Translation: CASSIDRATGE. The whole CDR3 sequence is CASSIDRATGELFF.

CDR3 bases read: TGTGCCTGGAGCAGACGGGTCCGAAACACC. Amino acids: CAWSRRVRNT. The full CDR3 reads CAWSRRVRNTIYF. V and J are TRBV30 and TRBJ1-3, with D unresolved. Coverage ceases 3 residues before the CDR3 finishes, and the germline J gene fills in the end. V was pared by 3 bases and J by 5 bases, with 11 bases between. The CDR3 runs 13 residues. Per the germline V gene, CDR1 is GTSNPN and CDR2 is SVGIG (reference sequence).

With regard to this clone: The DNA ends 3 residues before the CDR3 does, and the rest of the CDR3 is filled in from the germline J gene. The V call is TRBV12-3 or TRBV12-4, the J call TRBJ2-1; 10 bases fit TRBD2. The CDR3 is 17 amino acids. Unmatched junction bases numbered 9, after V lost 3 bases and J lost 4 bases. CDR3 residues: CASSFTLAGVTYNEQFF. Partial CDR3 DNA: TGTGCCAGCAGTTTCACCCTAGCGGGAGTAACTTACAATGAG.

A word on this clone: The read is 3 residues too short to cover the CDR3 end, so that end is filled in from the germline J gene. This chain uses TRBV16 with TRBJ2-7, with TRBD1 as a possible D gene (5 bases). The CDR3 is 14 residues long. Looked up from germline, CDR1 is KGHSY and CDR2 is FQNENV. V was trimmed by 3 bases and J by 6 bases, leaving 15 bases between them. The CDR3 here is CASSQFAVQGEQYF. The CDR3 DNA, read in part, is TGTGCCAGCAGCCAGTTTGCAGTCCAGGGCGAG.

On this clone: The read terminates 3 residues ahead of where the CDR3 ends, so the germline J gene completes it. The chain has TRBV20-1 and TRBJ1-2; D is unresolved. The CDR3 loop spans 12 amino acids. V was pared by 0 bases and J by 3 bases, with 5 bases between. Germline V gene sequence: CDR1 DFQATT, CDR2 SNEGSKA (reference sequence). Here the CDR3 reads CSARDRDYGYTF. CDR3 bases read: TGCAGTGCTAGAGATCGGGACTATGGC.

Partial CDR3 DNA: TGTGCCAGCAGCTCTACGGGGAACACTGAA. Residues: CASSSTGNTE. The CDR3 in full is CASSSTGNTEAFF. This chain connects TRBV7-9 to TRBJ1-1, with D unresolved. The read ends 3 residues early relative to the CDR3; the germline J gene fills the gap. Germline assignment: CDR1 SEHNR and CDR2 FQNEAQ (reference sequence). The V gene lost 4 bases and the J gene lost 1 base, with 7 bases spanning the gap. The CDR3 totals 13 residues. Full variable domain (missing parts from reference TRBV7-9 and TRBJ1-1): DTGVSQNPRHKITKRGQNVTFRCDPISEHNRLYWYRQTLGQGPEFLTYFQNEAQLEKSRLLSDRFSAERPKGSFSTLEIQRTEQGDSAMYLCASSSTGNTEAFFGQGTRLTVV.

Partial CDR3 DNA: TGTGCCAGCAGCTTAGACAGAACCCAAGAGACC. It specifies CASSLDRTQET. The full-length CDR3 reads as CASSLDRTQETQYF. V gene TRBV7-9 combines with J gene TRBJ2-5; D is undetermined. The sequence runs out 3 residues before the end of the CDR3; the remainder is reconstructed from the germline J gene. Germline V gene sequence: CDR1 SEHNR, CDR2 FQNEAQ (reference sequence). The CDR3 is 14 amino acids. Trimming took off 1 base at V and 1 base at J, with 7 bases between the two ends.

Points on this clone: The CDR3 extends 3 residues past the end of the read, so its final part is completed from the germline J gene. The genes are TRBV4-1 and TRBJ2-3; tentatively, D is TRBD2 (6 bases). Germline V gives CDR1 MGHRA, CDR2 YSYEKL. This CDR3 comprises 13 residues. CDR3 DNA, as far as it was read: TGCGCCAGCAGCCAAACTACTAGCTCCACG. It is translated as CASSQTTSST. The CDR3, in full, reads CASSQTTSSTQYF.

In regard to this clone: The read halts 3 residues ahead of the CDR3 end, with the missing end drawn from the germline J gene. This chain connects TRBV7-3 to TRBJ1-1; TRBD1 is a possible D gene (5 bases). Germline V gives CDR1 SGHTA, CDR2 FQGTGA. The CDR3 is 16 amino acids. Trimming cost V 2 bases and J 4 bases, with 17 bases left between them. CDR3 DNA (partial): TGTGCCAGCAGCTTAGTCCCCACGATGGGGGGCACTGAA. This translates into CASSLVPTMGGTE. The complete CDR3 protein is CASSLVPTMGGTEAFF.

Of note for this clone: From the germline J gene comes the end of the CDR3, since the read stops 3 residues before it. The J gene is TRBJ2-5, the V gene TRBV5-8, with 9 bases aligning to TRBD2. From germline, CDR1 is SGHTS and CDR2 YDEGEE. The CDR3 is made up of 14 amino acids. Trimming removed 0 bases from V and 5 bases from J; junction bases left unmatched: 2. Here the CDR3 reads CASSLGTSAETQYF. The covered CDR3 bases are TGTGCCAGCAGCTTGGGGACTAGCGCCGAGACC.

To note about this clone: The read comes to an end 3 residues before the CDR3 does, leaving the germline J gene to fill in the end. The rearrangement links TRBV20-1 to TRBJ2-2; a possible D gene is TRBD1 (6 bases). The CDR3 has 14 amino acids. Trimming took 1 base from V and 6 from J, leaving 12 bases between them. CDR1 is DFQATT, CDR2 SNEGSKA, per germline (reference sequence). The CDR3 here is CSARGTQGAGELFF. The CDR3 bases that were read are TGCAGTGCTAGAGGGACACAGGGCGCCGGGGAG.

Worth noting for this clone: The CDR3 goes on 3 residues after the read ends, and that part is filled in from the germline J gene. The chain is built from TRBV20-1 and TRBJ2-1, with TRBD1 identical over 7 bases. Germline CDR1 and CDR2: DFQATT and SNEGSKA (reference sequence). CDR3 length equals 16 residues. Germline trimming cut 0 bases from V and 2 bases from J; bases unmatched to any gene: 7. The CDR3 DNA, read in part, is TGCAGTGCTAGAGATGGACAGGCTAATACCTACAATGAG. Encoded protein: CSARDGQANTYNE. The full CDR3 reads CSARDGQANTYNEQFF.

A word on this clone: The observed sequence ends 3 residues before the CDR3 terminus, with the missing tail filled in from the germline J gene. The V gene is TRBV10-1, the J gene TRBJ1-6; 7 bases map to TRBD1. The J segment lost 0 bases and the V segment lost 8 bases, leaving 7 bases of the junction unmatched. Per germline, CDR1 WNHNN and CDR2 SYGVQD (reference sequence). The CDR3 is 16 amino acids. The CDR3 loop is CASEGTATSYNSPLHF. Partial CDR3 DNA: TGCGCCAGCGAAGGGACAGCCACCTCCTATAATTCACCC.

Details on this clone: The CDR3 end is not reached by the read, which stops 3 residues before it; the germline J gene fills it in. This chain uses TRBV19 with TRBJ1-5; weak D call: TRBD1 (6 bases). The CDR3 runs to 14 residues. CDR1 and CDR2 from the germline V gene are LNHDA and SQIVND (reference sequence). V dropped 3 bases and J dropped 9 bases, with 15 bases sitting between them. The sequenced part of the CDR3 DNA is TGTGCCAGTAGTATGACAGGTTTAACACGGCCC. This sequence encodes CASSMTGLTRP. The whole CDR3 protein is CASSMTGLTRPQHF.